In its sample, the clone carrying this T cell receptor beta chain was seen many times. Its target is not known. The sample belongs to a study of blood T cells in healthy people across ages. General observations from the study: A roughly linear fall in TCR beta diversity per million T cells was seen with increasing age.

This CDR3 is 16 amino acids long. The V end lost 5 bases, the J end lost 5 bases, and 19 bases lay between the germline ends. Germline-derived CDR1 and CDR2 are SEHNR and FQNEAQ (reference sequence). PCR was performed a second time for about 7 to 12 cycles using a sample-barcoded 5' primer and a J-beta primer mix. TCRdb ran MiXCR on the 5' RACE reads and lists one entry per CDR3 protein. Found here are 1.6 million or so distinct CDR3 sequences, 30% to 35% of them singletons; the top ten hold 10% to 12%. This rearrangement joins TRBV7-9 to TRBJ2-1; possible D gene TRBD1, 5 bases. The sample comprised blood. This clonotype was obtained from a woman in her 30s in good health. The CDR3 here is CASSPWGAATHNEQFF. For the CDR3, the DNA is TGTGCCAGCAGCCCCTGGGGCGCAGCAACCCACAATGAGCAGTTCTTC.